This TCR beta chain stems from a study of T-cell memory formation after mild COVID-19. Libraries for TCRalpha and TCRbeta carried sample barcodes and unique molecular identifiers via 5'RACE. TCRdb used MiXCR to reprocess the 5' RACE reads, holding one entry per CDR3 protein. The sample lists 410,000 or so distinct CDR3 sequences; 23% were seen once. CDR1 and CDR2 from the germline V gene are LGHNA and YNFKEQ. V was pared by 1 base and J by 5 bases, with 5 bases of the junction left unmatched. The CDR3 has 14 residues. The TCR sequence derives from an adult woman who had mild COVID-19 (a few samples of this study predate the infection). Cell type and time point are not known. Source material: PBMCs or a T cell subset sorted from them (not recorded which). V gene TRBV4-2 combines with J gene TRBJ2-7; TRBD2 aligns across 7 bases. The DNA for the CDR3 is TGTGCCAGCAGCCAAGTGGGAGGGTTCCACGAGCAGTACTTC. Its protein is CASSQVGGFHEQYF.